This TCR beta chain was sequenced for a study of blood T cell repertoires in COVID-19. On the study more broadly: The origin of the acute and convalescent COVID-19 samples was the United States, Italy and Spain. PBMCs, B-cell-depleted T cells, or T cells were the source of the cDNA or gDNA that made up the material.

How the authors handled the data: Reference gene primers were amplified, and this amplification served to estimate nucleated cell counts. Data came from immunoSEQ multiplex PCR; TCRdb stores just in-frame clones and leaves some out. V and J calls and clone size come straight from that table; D and trimming were deduced from the DNA. Of roughly 130,000 clones in the sample, 88% were seen once. This clone was seen only once. Sequenced sample: peripheral blood. This clonotype was sampled from a man aged 55 to 70 with active or convalescent COVID-19.

The DNA of the CDR3 is TGTGCCAGCAAGATTAGGAGGTCTAGCGGGAGGAGGATAACGGAGACCCAGTACTTC. Protein sequence: CASKIRRSSGRRITETQYF. This sequence joins TRBV28 and TRBJ2-5; 11 positions agree with TRBD2. Trimming took 7 bases from V and 5 from J; bases not matched to a gene: 21. The CDR3 runs to 19 residues. CDR1 is MDHEN, CDR2 SYDVKM, per germline.